A single sample is the source of the 26 T cell receptor beta chains below, sequenced in a study of blood T cell repertoires in COVID-19. The table came from immunoSEQ multiplex PCR; TCRdb's copy has only in-frame clones and leaves some out. There are 150,000 or so clones in the sample; roughly 80% occur only once, and approximately 12% lies in the top ten. The sequencing input was PBMCs or T cells enriched from blood (not recorded which). The receptor set was obtained from a man in his forties or fifties who had recovered from COVID-19.

The chain combines TRBV27 with TRBJ2-5; a possible D gene is TRBD2 (5 bases). Germline values: CDR1 MNHEY, CDR2 SMNVEV (reference sequence). The CDR3 is made up of 14 amino acids. V was clipped by 2 bases and J by 1 base, with 8 bases between them. The CDR3 spells CASSLTGSQETQYF. DNA of the CDR3: TGTGCCAGCAGTTTAACGGGGTCCCAAGAGACCCAGTACTTC.

To note about this clone: This sample includes further DNA sequences coding for the same CDR3. V gene TRBV18 combines with J gene TRBJ2-7; 9 bases are shared with TRBD1. CDR3 length equals 15 residues. Germline assignment: CDR1 KGHSH and CDR2 LQKENI. V was clipped by 3 bases and J by 1 base; unmatched bases: 4. For the CDR3, the DNA is TGTGCCAGCTCACCGGGACAGGGAGGATCCTACGAGCAGTACTTC. This sequence encodes CASSPGQGGSYEQYF.

This clone was detected once. This specimen includes other DNA sequences encoding the same CDR3. The chain uses TRBV27 and TRBJ2-7; weak D call: TRBD1 (5 bases). The germline gives CDR1 MNHEY, CDR2 SMNVEV (reference sequence). V dropped 2 bases and J dropped 2 bases, with 7 bases sitting between them. The CDR3 loop spans 13 amino acids. As DNA, the CDR3 is TGTGCCAGCAGTTTAGGCAGGGCCTACGAGCAGTACTTC. It encodes CASSLGRAYEQYF.

This chain links TRBV5-1 with TRBJ1-4; possible D gene TRBD1, 6 bases. The CDR3 sequence is 16 residues long. Germline lookup yields CDR1 SGHRS and CDR2 YFSETQ. Between the trimmed V and J ends, which lost 0 bases and 8 bases, there was a span of 17 bases. CDR3 nucleotides: TGCGCCAGCAGCTTGGGGATGGGGGCCACAAGGGAAAAACTGTTTTTT. This sequence encodes CASSLGMGATREKLFF.

V is TRBV12-3 or TRBV12-4 and J is TRBJ2-3, with D hard to call. This CDR3 has 12 residues. The V gene lost 6 bases and the J gene lost 1 base, with 5 bases spanning the gap. The CDR3 DNA reads as TGTGCCAGCAGCCTCGGCACAGATACGCAGTATTTT. Its protein product is CASSLGTDTQYF.

The chain has TRBV4-1 and TRBJ1-5, with D possibly TRBD1 on 5 matching bases. The germline CDR1 and CDR2 sequences are MGHRA and YSYEKL. Trimming removed 0 bases at V and 3 bases at J, with 9 bases between. The CDR3 has 15 amino acids. The CDR3 region has the DNA TGCGCCAGCAGCCAAGATGCGGGGCCCAATCAGCCCCAGCATTTT. Residues: CASSQDAGPNQPQHF.

Note on this clone: At the DNA level, this CDR3 is encoded by other sequences in the same sample as well. This chain uses TRBV7-9 with TRBJ1-1, with D tentatively TRBD1 (5 bases). The germline V gene encodes CDR1 SEHNR and CDR2 FQNEAQ (reference sequence). V was cut by 5 bases and J by 1 base, with 11 bases left in between. This CDR3 contains 14 residues. DNA of the CDR3: TGTGCCAGCAGCCTCATCGGGGGGAACACTGAAGCTTTCTTT. Translation: CASSLIGGNTEAFF.

The V and J genes are TRBV19 and TRBJ1-1, with no clear D. Germline CDR1 LNHDA, CDR2 SQIVND (reference sequence). The CDR3 consists of 14 residues. Trimming removed 2 bases at V and 3 bases at J, with 10 bases between. In DNA, the CDR3 is TGTGCCAGTAGTATAAGTGTCCGGGACACTGAAGCTTTCTTT. Translated: CASSISVRDTEAFF.

The chain recombines TRBV5-1 with TRBJ2-7; TRBD1 matches 9 bases. Germline assignment: CDR1 SGHRS and CDR2 YFSETQ. The CDR3 contains 17 residues. The J segment lost 3 bases and the V segment lost 0 bases, leaving 10 bases of the junction unmatched. The CDR3 coding sequence is TGCGCCAGCAGCTTGGACCCCGCCGGGACAGGGCACTACGAGCAGTACTTC. This sequence encodes CASSLDPAGTGHYEQYF.

In its sample, this clone was seen many times. This chain uses TRBV7-9 with TRBJ1-3; no firm D call. The germline V and J ends were trimmed by 10 bases and 4 bases, with 14 bases remaining between them. CDR1 is SEHNR, CDR2 FQNEAQ, per germline (reference sequence). The CDR3 loop spans 13 amino acids. This CDR3 reads CAIPLLQGNTIYF. The CDR3 coding sequence is TGTGCCATCCCTCTTTTACAGGGAAACACCATATATTTT.

V usage is TRBV5-1 and J usage is TRBJ2-5; 8 nucleotides line up with TRBD1. This CDR3 spans 15 amino acids. Per germline, CDR1 SGHRS and CDR2 YFSETQ. The ends lost 0 bases at V and 5 bases at J; junction bases unmatched: 6. The CDR3 loop reads CASSLAGQGGETQYF. The CDR3 DNA follows: TGCGCCAGCAGCTTGGCCGGACAGGGAGGTGAGACCCAGTACTTC.

This rearrangement joins TRBV27 to TRBJ2-2, with TRBD1 matching over 10 bases. Germline-derived CDR1 and CDR2 are MNHEY and SMNVEV (reference sequence). With 10 bases clipped from V and 6 bases from J, the junction kept 5 bases outside the gene matches. The CDR3 runs 13 residues. The CDR3 loop reads CATRDRGPGELFF. The CDR3 coding sequence is TGTGCCACCCGAGACAGGGGGCCCGGGGAGCTGTTTTTT.

The V gene is TRBV19, the J gene TRBJ2-5, with a possible D match to TRBD2 (5 bases). V lost 3 bases and J lost 2, with 13 bases in between. The CDR3 runs to 15 residues. Germline CDR1 LNHDA, CDR2 SQIVND (reference sequence). The CDR3 sequence is CASSITSAAQETQYF. The CDR3 coding sequence is TGTGCCAGTAGTATTACTAGTGCCGCTCAAGAGACCCAGTACTTC.

The chain combines TRBV7-9 with TRBJ2-3, with 9 nucleotides matching TRBD1. The ends lost 6 bases at V and 1 base at J; junction bases unmatched: 5. The CDR3 consists of 15 residues. In germline, CDR1 is SEHNR, CDR2 FQNEAQ (reference sequence). The CDR3 nucleotides read TGTGCCAGCAGTTCGGGACAGGGAGGCACAGATACGCAGTATTTT. Protein: CASSSGQGGTDTQYF.

The chain employs TRBV15 and TRBJ1-2; 7 nucleotides align to TRBD1. The trim removed 1 base at V and 4 bases at J, leaving 6 bases unmatched. Per the germline V gene, CDR1 is LNHNV and CDR2 is YYDKDF (reference sequence). The CDR3 is made up of 15 amino acids. The CDR3 bases are TGTGCCACCAGCAGAGGTGGACAGGTTCTCTATGGCTACACCTTC. The encoded protein is CATSRGGQVLYGYTF. The full variable domain, its missing parts supplied by reference TRBV15 and TRBJ1-2, is DAMVIQNPRYQVTQFGKPVTLSCSQTLNHNVMYWYQQKSSQAPKLLFHYYDKDFNNEADTPDNFQSRRPNTSFCFLDIRSPGLGDTAMYLCATSRGGQVLYGYTFGSGTRLTVV.

The chain recombines TRBV10-2 with TRBJ2-7; the match to TRBD1 covers 8 bases. Unmatched junction bases numbered 6, after V lost 7 bases and J lost 4 bases. Germline CDR1 WSHSY, CDR2 SAAADI. The CDR3 is 13 amino acids. The CDR3 sequence: CASTAGGRYEQYF. The DNA for the CDR3 is TGCGCCAGCACCGCAGGGGGCCGGTACGAGCAGTACTTC.

The chain is built from TRBV29-1 and TRBJ2-7; 8 nucleotides agree with TRBD1. V dropped 6 bases and J dropped 6; count of bases not matched to a gene: 10. CDR1 and CDR2 (germline): SQVTM, ANQGSEA. This CDR3 has 13 residues. The CDR3 loop is CSVGDRLTIEQYF. The DNA for the CDR3 is TGCAGCGTAGGGGACAGGCTCACGATCGAGCAGTACTTC.

V gene TRBV7-6 combines with J gene TRBJ2-5, with D tentatively TRBD1 (6 bases). Germline V gene sequence: CDR1 SGHVS, CDR2 FNYEAQ. The CDR3 contains 16 residues. V gave up 2 bases and J gave up 1 base, with 14 bases separating them. This chain's CDR3 is CASSLKGEPTQETQYF. The DNA for the CDR3 is TGTGCCAGCAGCTTAAAGGGGGAGCCTACCCAAGAGACCCAGTACTTC. The complete variable domain, with remaining parts taken from reference TRBV7-6 and TRBJ2-5, reads GAGVSQSPRYKVTKRGQDVALRCDPISGHVSLYWYRQALGQGPEFLTYFNYEAQQDKSGLPNDRFSAERPEGSISTLTIQRTEQRDSAMYRCASSLKGEPTQETQYFGPGTRLLVL.

The chain employs TRBV18 and TRBJ2-3; possible D gene TRBD2, 5 bases. The CDR3 has 15 residues. V was trimmed by 3 bases and J by 1 base, leaving 11 bases between them. The germline CDR1 and CDR2 sequences are KGHSH and LQKENI. Written as DNA, the CDR3 is TGTGCCAGCTCACCGACTACCCCAGGCACAGATACGCAGTATTTT. Translation: CASSPTTPGTDTQYF.

The J gene is TRBJ1-2, the V gene TRBV11-2, with D possibly TRBD1 on 5 matching bases. Trimming cost V 5 bases and J 8 bases, with 21 bases left between them. The CDR3 contains 15 residues. The V gene's germline CDR1 is SGHAT and CDR2 FQNNGV. CDR3 amino acids: CASSASRQFAGGYTF. CDR3 in DNA: TGTGCCAGCAGCGCTAGCAGACAGTTCGCGGGGGGCTACACCTTC.

The chain links TRBV25-1 to TRBJ1-1; no clear D. V lost 5 bases and J 6 bases, leaving 16 bases between the germline ends. The CDR3 runs 14 residues. Germline V gives CDR1 MGHDK, CDR2 SYGVNS. The CDR3 here is CASSLDSLLAEAFF. In DNA form, the CDR3 reads TGTGCCAGCAGTTTAGATTCTCTTCTGGCTGAAGCTTTCTTT.

This clone was counted once. The CDR3 DNA follows: TGTGCCAGCAGCTCCCAACGGGGATCAGATACGCAGTATTTT. Translating it yields CASSSQRGSDTQYF. The chain joins TRBV5-6 to TRBJ2-3; the D gene is possibly TRBD2 (5 bases). Trimming cost V 3 bases and J 4 bases, with 12 bases left between them. CDR3 length: 14 residues. Looked up from germline, CDR1 is SGHDT and CDR2 is YYEEEE. The full variable domain, in which reference TRBV5-6 and TRBJ2-3 provide the parts outside the CDR3, is DAGVTQSPTHLIKTRGQQVTLRCSPKSGHDTVSWYQQALGQGPQFIFQYYEEEERQRGNFPDRFSGHQFPNYSSELNVNALLLGDSALYLCASSSQRGSDTQYFGPGTRLTVL.

The chain couples TRBV11-2 to TRBJ1-2; 7 nucleotides match TRBD1. V dropped 7 bases and J dropped 7; count of bases not matched to a gene: 9. The CDR3 has 13 residues. Germline CDR1 is SGHAT and CDR2 is FQNNGV. The CDR3 DNA follows: TGTGCCAGCACCCTGAGGGGGCTTCGTGGCTACACCTTC. Its protein product is CASTLRGLRGYTF.

The V call is TRBV5-1, the J call TRBJ1-5; D is ambiguous. The V gene lost 0 bases and the J gene lost 9 bases, with 13 bases spanning the gap. The CDR3 totals 14 residues. Germline assignment: CDR1 SGHRS and CDR2 YFSETQ. DNA for the CDR3: TGCGCCAGCAGCTTGGATAGTACGGAGGGGCCCCAGCATTTT. Its protein product is CASSLDSTEGPQHF.

This sequence joins TRBV6-5 and TRBJ2-2, with 8 positions matching TRBD1. V shed 4 bases and J 1 base; nucleotides not matched to a gene: 2. The germline V gene encodes CDR1 MNHEY and CDR2 SVGAGI. This CDR3 region has 15 residues. CDR3 protein: CASSSGTGNTGELFF. CDR3 nucleotides: TGTGCCAGCAGTTCCGGGACAGGGAACACCGGGGAGCTGTTTTTT.

The V and J genes are TRBV4-1 and TRBJ1-4; tentative D call: TRBD1 (6 bases). The CDR3 sequence is 18 residues long. V was cut by 5 bases and J by 5 bases, with 24 bases left in between. Germline V lookup: CDR1 MGHRA, CDR2 YSYEKL. CDR3 amino acids: CASSSPGHNADQNEKLFF. The CDR3 DNA is TGCGCCAGCAGCTCCCCGGGACACAACGCGGATCAGAATGAAAAACTGTTTTTT.